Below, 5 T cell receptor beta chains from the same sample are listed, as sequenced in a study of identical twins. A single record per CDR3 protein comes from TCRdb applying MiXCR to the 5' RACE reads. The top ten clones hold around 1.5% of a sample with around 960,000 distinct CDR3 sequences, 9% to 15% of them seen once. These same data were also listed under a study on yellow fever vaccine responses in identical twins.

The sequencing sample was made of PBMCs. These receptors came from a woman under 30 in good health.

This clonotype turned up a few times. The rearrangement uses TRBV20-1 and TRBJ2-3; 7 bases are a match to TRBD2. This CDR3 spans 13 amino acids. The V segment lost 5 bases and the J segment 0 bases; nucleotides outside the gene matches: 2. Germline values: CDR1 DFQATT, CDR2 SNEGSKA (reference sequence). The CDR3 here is CSAYSGSTDTQYF. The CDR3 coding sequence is TGCAGTGCTTATAGCGGGAGCACAGATACGCAGTATTTT.

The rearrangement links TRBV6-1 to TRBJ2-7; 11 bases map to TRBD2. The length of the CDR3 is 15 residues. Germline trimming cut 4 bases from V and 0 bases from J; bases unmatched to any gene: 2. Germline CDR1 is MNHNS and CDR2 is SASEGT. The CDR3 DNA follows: TGTGCCAGCAGTGCGGGACTAGCGGTCTCCTACGAGCAGTACTTC. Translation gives CASSAGLAVSYEQYF.

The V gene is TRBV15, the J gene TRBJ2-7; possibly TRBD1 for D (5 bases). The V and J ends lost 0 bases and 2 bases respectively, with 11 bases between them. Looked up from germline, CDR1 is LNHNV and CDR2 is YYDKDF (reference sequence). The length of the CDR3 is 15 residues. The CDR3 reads CATSREGAGTYEQYF. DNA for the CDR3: TGTGCCACCAGCAGAGAAGGGGCAGGGACCTACGAGCAGTACTTC.

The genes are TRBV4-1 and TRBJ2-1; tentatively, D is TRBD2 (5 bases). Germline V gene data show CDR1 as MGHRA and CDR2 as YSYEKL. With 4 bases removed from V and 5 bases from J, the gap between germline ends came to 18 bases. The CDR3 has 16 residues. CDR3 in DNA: TGCGCCAGCAGCCCCCACGGACTCCGGAGAAACAATGAGCAGTTCTTC. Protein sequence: CASSPHGLRRNNEQFF.

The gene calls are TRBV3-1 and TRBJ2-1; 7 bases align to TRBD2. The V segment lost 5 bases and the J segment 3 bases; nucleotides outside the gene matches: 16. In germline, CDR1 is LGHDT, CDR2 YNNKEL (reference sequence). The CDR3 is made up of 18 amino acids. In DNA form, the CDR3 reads TGTGCCAGCAGCTCCAGCCCTACCCGGGACTACCTCTACAATGAGCAGTTCTTC. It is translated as CASSSSPTRDYLYNEQFF.